The 27 T cell receptor beta chains below come from one sample, sequenced in a study of regulatory T cells in long-lasting Graves disease. Through Arm-PCR of CDR3 regions and iRepertoire HTBI primers, TCR beta libraries were built. TCRdb redid the calling of the multiplex PCR reads with MiXCR, one entry per CDR3 protein. Of around 450,000 distinct CDR3 sequences in the sample, just under 15% were seen once. The time point: newly diagnosed GD, antithyroid drugs for less than 3 months. The TCR library was prepared using RNA isolated from PBMCs. These data are also associated with another study on T cells in Graves' hyperthyroidism and ophthalmopathy.

The source was peripheral blood mononuclear cells (PBMCs), collected at new diagnosis, from a patient treated with antithyroid drugs. All receptors derive from a woman in her 30s with Graves disease.

This chain uses TRBV5-1 with TRBJ2-3, with 10 positions matching TRBD2. This CDR3 comprises 15 residues. J gave up 6 bases and V 4 bases, and 8 bases lay outside the gene matches. Germline assignment: CDR1 SGHRS and CDR2 YFSETQ. This chain's CDR3 is CASSPPSGSPDTQYF. As DNA, the CDR3 is TGCGCCAGCAGCCCACCTAGCGGGAGCCCCGATACGCAGTATTTT.

This chain joins TRBV4-1 and TRBJ2-1, with TRBD1 matching over 8 bases. CDR3 length equals 13 residues. Germline-derived CDR1 and CDR2 are MGHRA and YSYEKL. J gave up 8 bases and V 4 bases, and 4 bases lay outside the gene matches. This chain's CDR3 is CASSPTGVDEQFF. Here the CDR3 DNA reads TGCGCCAGCAGCCCGACAGGGGTGGATGAGCAGTTCTTC.

This chain uses TRBV12-3 or TRBV12-4 with TRBJ2-1, with D unresolved. Trimming left V 2 bases short and J 0 bases short, with 11 bases between. CDR3 length: 16 residues. CDR3 in DNA: TGTGCCAGCAGTTTACGGGCGACCTCCTCCTACAATGAGCAGTTCTTC. Its translation: CASSLRATSSYNEQFF.

The rearrangement joins TRBV5-6 to TRBJ2-1; 12 bases map to TRBD2. The germline gives CDR1 SGHDT, CDR2 YYEEEE. V lost 2 bases, J lost 7 bases, and 19 bases stayed unmatched. This CDR3 contains 20 residues. CDR3 region: CASSFLGARLAGESRNEQFF. The CDR3 nucleotides read TGTGCCAGCAGCTTTTTGGGGGCCAGACTAGCGGGAGAGTCTAGGAATGAGCAGTTCTTC.

This clonotype was picked up a small number of times. The chain links TRBV20-1 to TRBJ1-5, with a weak D call TRBD1 (5 bases). The CDR3 loop spans 15 amino acids. The V and J ends lost 3 bases and 4 bases respectively, with 16 bases between them. The germline gives CDR1 DFQATT, CDR2 SNEGSKA (reference sequence). This CDR3 reads CSARGRVPGNQPQHF. The CDR3 DNA follows: TGCAGTGCTAGGGGTAGGGTCCCAGGGAATCAGCCCCAGCATTTT.

The rearrangement uses TRBV27 and TRBJ2-7; 9 nucleotides match TRBD1. The CDR3 contains 14 residues. V lost 9 bases and J lost 2; bases outside the gene matches: 8. Germline lookup yields CDR1 MNHEY and CDR2 SMNVEV (reference sequence). CDR3 coding DNA: TGTGCCAGAAGTCCGGGACAGGGAACCTACGAGCAGTACTTC. Protein product: CARSPGQGTYEQYF.

The CDR3, as DNA: TGCAGTGCTAGAGGCCCGGGAACTAATGAAAAACTGTTTTTT. This codes for CSARGPGTNEKLFF. The gene calls are TRBV20-1 and TRBJ1-4; D is unresolved. The CDR3 is 14 residues long. The germline gives CDR1 DFQATT, CDR2 SNEGSKA (reference sequence). V lost 1 base, J lost 1 base, and 7 bases lay in between.

This clonotype was seen repeatedly, ten times or more. CDR3 loop: CATSDSDTEAFF. The DNA for the CDR3 is TGTGCCACCAGTGATAGCGACACTGAAGCTTTCTTT. The chain combines TRBV24-1 with TRBJ1-1; D gene unclear. Germline CDR1 reads KGHDR; CDR2 reads SFDVKD. This CDR3 spans 12 amino acids. The ends were cut back, 3 bases at V and 3 bases at J, with 4 bases in the middle.

Many counts were recorded for this clonotype. The genes are TRBV27 and TRBJ2-3, with D possibly matching TRBD2 (6 bases). CDR3 length equals 15 residues. Germline loops: CDR1 MNHEY, CDR2 SMNVEV (reference sequence). Trimming cost V 2 bases and J 0 bases, with 9 bases left between them. The CDR3 is CASSLGRGSTDTQYF. CDR3 DNA: TGTGCCAGCAGTTTAGGGCGGGGTAGCACAGATACGCAGTATTTT.

This clonotype occurred many times. The CDR3 DNA reads TGTGCCAGCAGTGTCTCACGGGGGCAGTACTTC. Amino acids: CASSVSRGQYF. The chain joins TRBV6-2 or TRBV6-3 to TRBJ2-7; D might be TRBD2 (5 bases). The V end was cut by 5 bases, the J end by 9 bases, with 11 bases between. The V gene's germline CDR1 is MNHEY and CDR2 SVGEGT. CDR3 length equals 11 residues.

V gene TRBV5-5 combines with J gene TRBJ2-3; 8 bases agree with TRBD2. Germline V gene data show CDR1 as SGHKS and CDR2 as YYEKEE (reference sequence). The CDR3 totals 15 residues. The junction had 5 bases not matched to a gene; V was cut back by 1 base and J by 4 bases. The DNA of the CDR3 is TGTGCCAGCAGCTTGTCTAGACTAGCGCCAGATACGCAGTATTTT. Residues: CASSLSRLAPDTQYF.

Note on this clonotype: A far larger clone is off by one base, so a read error is likely. The genes are TRBV12-3 or TRBV12-4 and TRBJ2-1; weak D call: TRBD2 (7 bases). This CDR3 region has 14 residues. V was cut by 3 bases and J by 13 bases, with 19 bases left in between. Here the CDR3 reads CASSLRRGQETQFF. The CDR3 DNA reads TGTGCCAGCAGTTTGAGGCGGGGGCAAGAGACCCAGTTCTTC.

This clonotype was seen many times. This chain's CDR3 is CSVRLIQGGSYEQYF. In nucleotides, the CDR3 is TGCAGCGTACGACTTATACAGGGGGGCTCTTACGAGCAGTACTTC. The chain links TRBV29-1 to TRBJ2-7; 8 bases map to TRBD1. The germline gives CDR1 SQVTM, CDR2 ANQGSEA. This CDR3 comprises 15 residues. Trimming cost V 6 bases and J 4 bases; bases outside gene matches: 14.

The sample holds many counts of this clonotype. The genes are TRBV7-8 and TRBJ2-7; 7 bases map to TRBD1. The length of the CDR3 is 16 residues. From germline, CDR1 is SGHVS and CDR2 FQNEAQ. Germline trimming cut 0 bases from V and 1 base from J; bases unmatched to any gene: 6. CDR3 sequence (DNA): TGTGCCAGCAGCTTAGCCGGACAGGCCGGATCCTACGAGCAGTACTTC. Translated, it gives CASSLAGQAGSYEQYF.

This rearrangement joins TRBV20-1 to TRBJ1-2; possible D gene TRBD1, 5 bases. V was clipped by 3 bases and J by 1 base, with 18 bases between them. Germline lookup yields CDR1 DFQATT and CDR2 SNEGSKA (reference sequence). The CDR3 totals 16 residues. In nucleotides, the CDR3 is TGCAGTGCTAGTTGGGGGACCTCTCCTAATAACTATGGCTACACCTTC. Protein sequence: CSASWGTSPNNYGYTF.

V is TRBV30 and J is TRBJ2-7; 7 bases are shared with TRBD2. Trimming at V came to 4 bases and at J to 2 bases, leaving 8 bases not matched to a gene. Germline values: CDR1 GTSNPN, CDR2 SVGIG (reference sequence). The CDR3 sequence is 14 residues long. CDR3 nucleotide sequence: TGTGCCTGGAATTACGGCGGGAGTGCCTACGAGCAGTACTTC. The encoded protein is CAWNYGGSAYEQYF.

This clonotype was seen at least ten times. The chain has TRBV20-1 and TRBJ2-7, with 9 nucleotides matching TRBD2. CDR3 size: 13 residues. The ends lost 6 bases at V and 1 base at J; junction bases unmatched: 4. Germline-derived CDR1 and CDR2 are DFQATT and SNEGSKA (reference sequence). CDR3 coding DNA: TGCAGTGCGAAAGCGGGAGGTTCCTACGAGCAGTACTTC. Translating it yields CSAKAGGSYEQYF.

This clonotype was counted many times. The rearrangement links TRBV20-1 to TRBJ2-7; TRBD1 might be the D (6 bases). CDR3 size: 12 residues. Germline loops: CDR1 DFQATT, CDR2 SNEGSKA (reference sequence). V was shortened by 6 bases and J by 2 bases, with 11 bases between the two germline ends. As DNA, the CDR3 is TGCAGTGCCTCGACAGGACCCTACGAGCAGTACTTC. Protein sequence: CSASTGPYEQYF.

This clonotype occurred many times. The genes are TRBV13 and TRBJ2-1; 8 nucleotides agree with TRBD2. Trimming removed 5 bases from V and 10 bases from J; junction bases left unmatched: 16. Germline CDR1 and CDR2: PRHDT and FYEKMQ (reference sequence). CDR3 size: 16 residues. CDR3 in DNA: TGTGCCAGCAGCCCTCCCGGGAGGGCCTCGGGACTCGAGCAGTTCTTC. This sequence encodes CASSPPGRASGLEQFF.

This clonotype was recorded many times. J is TRBJ2-7 and V is TRBV12-5; TRBD2 agrees at 13 bases. V was pared by 2 bases and J by 0 bases, with 13 bases of the junction left unmatched. This CDR3 is 20 amino acids long. Germline V CDR1 and CDR2: LGHNT, FRNRAP. The CDR3: CASGLSNWTSGRLVSYEQYF. The CDR3 DNA is TGTGCTAGTGGTTTGTCAAACTGGACTAGCGGGAGATTAGTCTCCTACGAGCAGTACTTC.

This clonotype was recorded many times. The rearrangement uses TRBV7-6 and TRBJ2-1, with 7 bases lining up with TRBD2. V shed 5 bases and J 5 bases; nucleotides not matched to a gene: 6. The germline V gene has CDR1 SGHVS and CDR2 FNYEAQ. The CDR3 length is 14 residues. The CDR3 is CASSRSGVNNEQFF. CDR3 bases: TGTGCCAGCAGCAGAAGCGGGGTCAACAATGAGCAGTTCTTC.

The J gene is TRBJ2-7, the V gene TRBV5-1; no reliable D call. The CDR3 contains 14 residues. The germline V gene encodes CDR1 SGHRS and CDR2 YFSETQ. The V end lost 7 bases, the J end lost 0 bases, and 14 bases lay between the germline ends. CDR3 amino acids: CASFTAPCSYEQYF. CDR3 bases: TGCGCCAGCTTCACAGCTCCGTGCTCCTACGAGCAGTACTTC.

This clonotype was seen a handful of times. The genes are TRBV12-3 or TRBV12-4 and TRBJ1-3; 8 nucleotides line up with TRBD1. The CDR3 is 16 amino acids. The V segment lost 5 bases and the J segment 3 bases; nucleotides outside the gene matches: 9. The CDR3, as DNA: TGTGCCAGCAGTCTTCCGGACAGGGCTTATGGAAACACCATATATTTT. Its translation: CASSLPDRAYGNTIYF.

This clonotype was counted at least ten times. The chain is built from TRBV24-1 and TRBJ2-2, with D unclear. V lost 5 bases to trimming and J lost 1 base, with 16 bases between them. The germline V gene has CDR1 KGHDR and CDR2 SFDVKD. CDR3 length equals 17 residues. CDR3 coding DNA: TGTGCCACCAGTGCCCTCGGCCGGCAGAAGAACACCGGGGAGCTGTTTTTT. As protein: CATSALGRQKNTGELFF.

This clonotype occurred many times. This chain joins TRBV10-1 and TRBJ1-2, with D maybe TRBD1 (5 bases). The CDR3 is 14 residues long. Germline V gene sequence: CDR1 WNHNN, CDR2 SYGVQD (reference sequence). The V end was cut by 3 bases, the J end by 0 bases, with 8 bases between. The chain's CDR3 is CASSDGATNYGYTF. CDR3 sequence (DNA): TGCGCCAGCAGTGATGGGGCGACTAACTATGGCTACACCTTC.

Note on this clonotype: A much larger clone lies a single base off, so this may be a read error. The CDR3 end shows no conserved phenylalanine or tryptophan, and so a read error is likely. V usage is TRBV6-9 and J usage is TRBJ1-5; D gene uncertain. The CDR3 has 16 amino acids. Germline lookup yields CDR1 MNHGY and CDR2 SVAAGI. V was clipped by 6 bases and J by 6 bases, with 21 bases between them. The CDR3 DNA sequence: TGTGCCAGCAGGCCTCCGGGAGGGCAGGCGAGTCAGCCCCAGCATCTT. Encoded protein: CASRPPGGQASQPQHL.

The table lists this clonotype with many counts. The chain couples TRBV12-3 or TRBV12-4 to TRBJ2-2; TRBD1 matches at 10 bases. Losses at the gene ends were 4 bases for V and 8 bases for J; bases not matched to a gene: 10. The CDR3 covers 16 residues. This chain's CDR3 is CASSSDRQGAAGELFF. Written as DNA, the CDR3 is TGTGCCAGCAGTTCAGACAGACAGGGGGCCGCGGGGGAGCTGTTTTTT.